These 27 T cell receptor beta chains originate from one sample sequenced in a study of multiple sclerosis patients with progressive multifocal leukoencephalopathy. Sample time point: before natalizumab initiation. Assay: immunoSEQ multiplex PCR; the TCRdb copy retains only in-frame clones and omits some. Here the sample spans 25,000 to 35,000 clones, 70% to 90% being singletons. Sequencing was done on a sample of PBMCs. These receptors originate from a human donor with multiple sclerosis.

The chain combines TRBV10-1 with TRBJ2-3, with D perhaps matching TRBD1 or TRBD2 (5 bases each). Per the germline V gene, CDR1 is WNHNN and CDR2 is SYGVQD (reference sequence). The CDR3 is 14 residues long. The V end was cut by 2 bases, the J end by 9 bases, with 15 bases between. The CDR3 nucleotides are TGCGCCAGCAGTGAGCCCCGTGGGGGTTCAACGCAGTATTTT. Protein product: CASSEPRGGSTQYF.

This chain links TRBV5-1 with TRBJ1-6, with D maybe TRBD1 (6 bases). Looked up from germline, CDR1 is SGHRS and CDR2 is YFSETQ. This CDR3 is 17 amino acids long. Trimming stripped 3 bases from V and 8 bases from J, with 21 bases between. Here the CDR3 reads CASSSGGTSKTHSPLHF. CDR3 DNA sequence: TGCGCCAGCAGCTCCGGGGGGACATCGAAAACCCATTCACCCCTCCACTTT.

This clone showed up just once. This sequence joins TRBV9 and TRBJ2-2; D not certain. The ends were cut back, 0 bases at V and 4 bases at J, with 10 bases in the middle. The CDR3 spans 15 residues. Looked up from germline, CDR1 is SGDLS and CDR2 is YYNGEE. CDR3 amino acids: CASSVEGMGTGELFF. The CDR3 coding sequence is TGTGCCAGCAGCGTAGAAGGGATGGGCACCGGGGAGCTGTTTTTT.

The chain combines TRBV5-4 with TRBJ2-7; 7 nucleotides match TRBD1. V trimming: 4 bases; J trimming: 7 bases; junction bases outside the gene matches: 14. This CDR3 comprises 15 residues. The germline gives CDR1 SGHNT, CDR2 YYREEE (reference sequence). CDR3 coding DNA: TGTGCCAGCAGCGGCCGGGACAGTCCTTTGGAGGAGCAGTACTTC. It is translated as CASSGRDSPLEEQYF.

The chain recombines TRBV28 with TRBJ1-5; D uncertain. The CDR3 spans 13 residues. The germline V gene encodes CDR1 MDHEN and CDR2 SYDVKM. Trimming took off 8 bases at V and 7 bases at J, with 15 bases between the two ends. The CDR3 DNA is TGTGCCAGCGTAGCGGGGTTTAGGCAGCCCCAGCATTTT. It specifies CASVAGFRQPQHF.

The DNA for the CDR3 is TGTGCCAGAGAAAGGGGTGAGAGGGGAAGTTATGGCTACACCTTC. Its protein product is CARERGERGSYGYTF. The chain uses TRBV2 and TRBJ1-2; D is possibly TRBD1 (5 bases). Per the germline V gene, CDR1 is SNHLY and CDR2 is FYNNEI. The CDR3 loop spans 15 amino acids. Trimming pared 9 bases from V and 5 bases from J, leaving 22 bases between.

The sample holds one count of this clone. This chain connects TRBV6-4 to TRBJ2-1; unclear D gene. CDR3 length equals 15 residues. V lost 2 bases and J lost 0, with 8 bases in between. Per the germline V gene, CDR1 is MRHNA and CDR2 is SNTAGT. In DNA, the CDR3 is TGTGCCAGCAGTGACGAAAGGAGCTCCTACAATGAGCAGTTCTTC. Protein: CASSDERSSYNEQFF.

This sequence joins TRBV5-1 and TRBJ2-3; unclear D gene. Trimming cost V 0 bases and J 0 bases, with 11 bases left between them. The length of the CDR3 is 16 residues. Germline V CDR1 and CDR2: SGHRS, YFSETQ. The DNA of the CDR3 is TGCGCCAGCAGCTTGGGGGGAACCCTTAGCACAGATACGCAGTATTTT. Residues: CASSLGGTLSTDTQYF.

This chain links TRBV6-4 with TRBJ1-5; D call uncertain. This CDR3 is built from 13 residues. With 4 bases removed from V and 5 bases from J, the gap between germline ends came to 9 bases. In germline, CDR1 is MRHNA, CDR2 SNTAGT. The chain's CDR3 is CASSAEEYQPQHF. The CDR3 DNA reads as TGTGCCAGCAGTGCCGAGGAATATCAGCCCCAGCATTTT.

The chain links TRBV7-3 to TRBJ2-1; 10 nucleotides match TRBD1. This CDR3 has 15 amino acids. Germline V gene sequence: CDR1 SGHTA, CDR2 FQGTGA. J was trimmed by 7 bases and V by 4 bases; bases with no gene match: 7. The CDR3 spells CASSSRTGGWNEQFF. The CDR3 DNA follows: TGTGCCAGCAGCTCCAGGACAGGGGGGTGGAATGAGCAGTTCTTC.

The chain links TRBV10-2 to TRBJ2-2; 9 bases align to TRBD2. The CDR3 has 15 residues. The germline V gene has CDR1 WSHSY and CDR2 SAAADI. The V gene end was trimmed by 7 bases and the J gene end by 7 bases; junction bases not matched to a gene: 10. The CDR3 spells CASKPSGDRGGELFF. The CDR3 coding sequence is TGCGCCAGCAAGCCTAGCGGGGACCGAGGCGGGGAGCTGTTTTTT.

The chain combines TRBV9 with TRBJ2-5, with 12 bases aligning to TRBD2. J lost 2 bases, V lost 0 bases, and 2 bases had no gene match. The CDR3 runs 16 residues. From germline, CDR1 is SGDLS and CDR2 YYNGEE. The chain's CDR3 is CASSVETSGGQETQYF. CDR3 bases: TGTGCCAGCAGCGTAGAGACTAGCGGGGGTCAAGAGACCCAGTACTTC. The full variable domain, with the rest looked up from reference TRBV9 and TRBJ2-5, is DSGVTQTPKHLITATGQRVTLRCSPRSGDLSVYWYQQSLDQGLQFLIQYYNGEERAKGNILERFSAQQFPDLHSELNLSSLELGDSALYFCASSVETSGGQETQYFGPGTRLLVL.

The chain recombines TRBV9 with TRBJ1-3; no reliable D call. The length of the CDR3 is 13 residues. Germline lookup yields CDR1 SGDLS and CDR2 YYNGEE. V lost 4 bases to trimming and J lost 3 bases, with 8 bases between them. This CDR3 is CASSRELGNTIYF. The CDR3 nucleotides are TGTGCCAGCAGCCGGGAGCTTGGAAACACCATATATTTT.

This clone occurred once. The rearrangement links TRBV18 to TRBJ1-4, with D perhaps TRBD1 (5 bases). CDR3 length: 16 residues. Germline assignment: CDR1 KGHSH and CDR2 LQKENI. V dropped 6 bases and J dropped 0 bases, with 14 bases sitting between them. The CDR3 DNA follows: TGTGCCAGCTCTCAGATGACAGTCTCAACTAATGAAAAACTGTTTTTT. Encoded protein: CASSQMTVSTNEKLFF.

About this clone itself: At one of its ends the junction is not consistent with the germline gene, which may arise from a read error. This sequence joins TRBV18 and TRBJ2-4; TRBD1 matches at 8 bases. This CDR3 comprises 13 residues. Germline CDR1 KGHSH, CDR2 LQKENI. In DNA, the CDR3 is TGTGCCAGCTCTCCCGGCGCGCAGGGGGCGTATAGATTC. Translating gives CASSPGAQGAYRF.

The chain couples TRBV7-6 to TRBJ2-5; D assignment may be TRBD1 or TRBD2 (5 bases each). CDR3 length equals 15 residues. The germline gives CDR1 SGHVS, CDR2 FNYEAQ. V lost 4 bases, J lost 2 bases, and 14 bases lay in between. The CDR3 loop is CASSSRDGKQETQYF. CDR3 nucleotides: TGTGCCAGCAGCTCCCGGGACGGCAAACAAGAGACCCAGTACTTC.

The chain recombines TRBV29-1 with TRBJ2-5, with TRBD1 matching over 7 bases. CDR1 SQVTM and CDR2 ANQGSEA come from the germline V gene. The V segment lost 5 bases and the J segment 1 base; nucleotides outside the gene matches: 4. CDR3 length: 13 amino acids. The CDR3 DNA follows: TGCAGCGTTAAAGGGGGCTCCCAAGAGACCCAGTACTTC. Protein sequence: CSVKGGSQETQYF.

In DNA form, the CDR3 reads TGTGCCAGCAGCTGGACAGAGAACACTGAAGCTTTCTTT. This translates into CASSWTENTEAFF. V usage is TRBV5-4 and J usage is TRBJ1-1, with D possibly TRBD1 on 6 matching bases. Germline V CDR1 and CDR2: SGHNT, YYREEE (reference sequence). The V end lost 3 bases, the J end lost 1 base, and 7 bases lay between the germline ends. This CDR3 has 13 residues. Filled out from reference TRBV5-4 and TRBJ1-1, the complete variable domain reads ETGVTQSPTHLIKTRGQQVTLRCSSQSGHNTVSWYQQALGQGPQFIFQYYREEENGRGNFPPRFSGLQFPNYSSELNVNALELDDSALYLCASSWTENTEAFFGQGTRLTVV.

The rearrangement uses TRBV28 and TRBJ2-3; D possibly corresponds to TRBD2 (7 bases). The germline CDR1 and CDR2 sequences are MDHEN and SYDVKM. Trimming took 3 bases from V and 1 from J, leaving 17 bases between them. The CDR3 contains 17 residues. CDR3 sequence reads: CASSLVGGRFGTDTQYF. The CDR3 DNA is TGTGCCAGCAGTTTGGTGGGGGGGCGATTTGGCACAGATACGCAGTATTTT.

The J gene is TRBJ2-5, the V gene TRBV9; D uncertain. Trimming pared 1 base from V and 4 bases from J, leaving 11 bases between. The CDR3 totals 14 residues. Germline loops: CDR1 SGDLS, CDR2 YYNGEE. In DNA, the CDR3 is TGTGCCAGCAGCGTAACCTCGGGCGCAGAGACCCAGTACTTC. This translates into CASSVTSGAETQYF.

CDR3 sequence: CASSLDWTGGNTIYF. CDR3 sequence (DNA): TGTGCCAGCAGCCTAGATTGGACAGGCGGAAACACCATATATTTT. V is TRBV5-6 and J is TRBJ1-3; 7 bases agree with TRBD1. Germline values: CDR1 SGHDT, CDR2 YYEEEE. The V segment lost 4 bases and the J segment 4 bases; nucleotides outside the gene matches: 8. The CDR3 spans 15 residues.

V gene TRBV30 combines with J gene TRBJ1-2, with D perhaps TRBD1 (5 bases). V lost 3 bases to trimming and J lost 8 bases, with 13 bases between them. Germline V gives CDR1 GTSNPN, CDR2 SVGIG (reference sequence). This CDR3 is 12 amino acids long. The CDR3 loop is CAWRQGAGGYTF. DNA for the CDR3: TGTGCCTGGAGGCAAGGGGCGGGGGGCTACACCTTC.

The J gene is TRBJ2-2, the V gene TRBV5-1, with TRBD1 as a possible D gene (5 bases). V was cut by 4 bases and J by 2 bases, with 15 bases left in between. The CDR3 covers 16 residues. Germline V gene data show CDR1 as SGHRS and CDR2 as YFSETQ. In DNA, the CDR3 is TGCGCCAGCAGCCCTCGACAGAATCCAAACACCGGGGAGCTGTTTTTT. This sequence encodes CASSPRQNPNTGELFF.

The chain uses TRBV15 and TRBJ1-5, with D unresolved. The CDR3 length is 11 residues. V lost 8 bases to trimming and J lost 7 bases, with 9 bases between them. Germline V CDR1 and CDR2: LNHNV, YYDKDF (reference sequence). As DNA, the CDR3 is TGTGCCACCGGCTTCGGGCAGCCCCAGCATTTT. This gives the protein CATGFGQPQHF.

Only one count was recorded for this clone. This chain uses TRBV27 with TRBJ1-2, with 8 bases that match TRBD1. The CDR3 is 18 amino acids. Germline-derived CDR1 and CDR2 are MNHEY and SMNVEV (reference sequence). The ends lost 1 base at V and 0 bases at J; junction bases unmatched: 10. DNA of the CDR3: TGTGCCAGCAGTTTATTCCTCCCCCGGGACAGGACTAACTATGGCTACACCTTC. As protein: CASSLFLPRDRTNYGYTF.

The chain joins TRBV5-5 to TRBJ2-1; D gene ambiguous. Germline assignment: CDR1 SGHKS and CDR2 YYEKEE (reference sequence). V was pared by 0 bases and J by 5 bases, with 3 bases between. The CDR3 is 12 amino acids. The CDR3 protein is CASSLVDNEQFF. The CDR3, as DNA: TGTGCCAGCAGCTTGGTTGACAATGAGCAGTTCTTC.

This chain links TRBV14 with TRBJ2-1; D tentatively reads TRBD1 or TRBD2 (6 bases each). The germline V gene encodes CDR1 SGHDN and CDR2 FVKESK. The V end lost 3 bases, the J end lost 1 base, and 13 bases lay between the germline ends. This CDR3 is 16 amino acids long. The CDR3 DNA follows: TGTGCCAGCAGCCATTCCGGGGGCCCGTCCTACAATGAGCAGTTCTTC. This codes for CASSHSGGPSYNEQFF.